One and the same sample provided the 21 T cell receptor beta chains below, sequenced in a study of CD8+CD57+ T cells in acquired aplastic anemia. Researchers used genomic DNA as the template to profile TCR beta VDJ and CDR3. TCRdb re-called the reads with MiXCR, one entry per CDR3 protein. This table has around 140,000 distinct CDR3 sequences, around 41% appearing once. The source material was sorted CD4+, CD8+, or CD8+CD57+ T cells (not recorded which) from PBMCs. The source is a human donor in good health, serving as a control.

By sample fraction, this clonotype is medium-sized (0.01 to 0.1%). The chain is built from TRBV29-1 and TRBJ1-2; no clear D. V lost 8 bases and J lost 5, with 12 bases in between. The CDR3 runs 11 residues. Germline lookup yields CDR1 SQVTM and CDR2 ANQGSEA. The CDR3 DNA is TGCAGCTTTTTAGAAGATTATGGCTACACCTTC. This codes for CSFLEDYGYTF.

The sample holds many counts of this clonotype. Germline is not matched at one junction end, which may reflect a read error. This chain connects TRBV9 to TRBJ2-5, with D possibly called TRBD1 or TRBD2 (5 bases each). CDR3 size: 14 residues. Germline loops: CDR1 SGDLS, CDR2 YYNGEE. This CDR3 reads CVSSVGRGTETQYF. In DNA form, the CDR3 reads TGTGTCAGCAGCGTAGGACGAGGGACCGAGACCCAGTACTTC.

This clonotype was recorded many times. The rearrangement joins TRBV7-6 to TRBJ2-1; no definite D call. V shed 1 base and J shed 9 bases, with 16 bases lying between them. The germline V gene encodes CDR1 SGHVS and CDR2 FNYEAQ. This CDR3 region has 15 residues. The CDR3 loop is CASSLGAVGTAEQFF. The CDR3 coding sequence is TGTGCCAGCAGCTTAGGAGCCGTCGGTACTGCTGAGCAGTTCTTC.

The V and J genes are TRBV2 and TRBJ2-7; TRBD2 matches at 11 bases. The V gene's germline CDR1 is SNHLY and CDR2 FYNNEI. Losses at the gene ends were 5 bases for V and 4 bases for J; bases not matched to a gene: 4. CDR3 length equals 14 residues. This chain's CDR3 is CASSLTSGVYEQYF. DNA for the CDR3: TGTGCCAGCAGTTTGACTAGCGGGGTTTACGAGCAGTACTTC.

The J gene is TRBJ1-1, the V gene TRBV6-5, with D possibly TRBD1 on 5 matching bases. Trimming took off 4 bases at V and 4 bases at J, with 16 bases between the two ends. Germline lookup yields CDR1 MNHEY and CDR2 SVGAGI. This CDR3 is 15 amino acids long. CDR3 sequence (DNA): TGTGCCAGCAGTTCCTACAGGTCTTTGAGCACTGAAGCTTTCTTT. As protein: CASSSYRSLSTEAFF.

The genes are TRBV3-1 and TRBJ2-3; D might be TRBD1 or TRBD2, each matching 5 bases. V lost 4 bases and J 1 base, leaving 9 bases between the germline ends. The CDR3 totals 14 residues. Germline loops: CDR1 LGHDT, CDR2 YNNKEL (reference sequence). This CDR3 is CASSRDPGTDTQYF. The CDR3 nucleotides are TGTGCCAGCAGCCGGGACCCAGGCACAGATACGCAGTATTTT.

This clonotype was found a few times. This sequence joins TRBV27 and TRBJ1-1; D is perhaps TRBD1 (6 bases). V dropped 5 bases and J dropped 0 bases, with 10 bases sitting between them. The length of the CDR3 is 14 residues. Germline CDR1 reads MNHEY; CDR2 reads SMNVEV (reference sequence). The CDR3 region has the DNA TGTGCCAGCAGTCCCAGGGGCTTGAACACTGAAGCTTTCTTT. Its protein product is CASSPRGLNTEAFF.

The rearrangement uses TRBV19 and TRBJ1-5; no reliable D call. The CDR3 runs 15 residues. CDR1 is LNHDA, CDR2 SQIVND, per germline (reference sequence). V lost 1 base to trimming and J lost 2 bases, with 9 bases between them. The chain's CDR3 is CASSIVSGGNQPQHF. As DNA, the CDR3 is TGTGCCAGTAGTATAGTTTCCGGGGGCAATCAGCCCCAGCATTTT.

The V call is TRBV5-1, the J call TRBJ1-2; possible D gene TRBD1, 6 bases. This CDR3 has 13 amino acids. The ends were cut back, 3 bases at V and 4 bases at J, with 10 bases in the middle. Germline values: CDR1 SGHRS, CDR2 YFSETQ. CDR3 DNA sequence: TGCGCCAGCAGCTCGGGACACTCCTATGGCTACACCTTC. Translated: CASSSGHSYGYTF.

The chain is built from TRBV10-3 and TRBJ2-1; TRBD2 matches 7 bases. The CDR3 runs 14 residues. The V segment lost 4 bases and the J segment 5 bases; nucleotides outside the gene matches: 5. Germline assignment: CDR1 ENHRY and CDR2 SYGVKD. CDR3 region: CAISAGGLDNEQFF. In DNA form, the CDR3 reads TGTGCCATCAGTGCGGGAGGACTGGACAATGAGCAGTTCTTC.

DNA of the CDR3: TGCGCCAGCAGCCCCGGGCCAGGGTTCCCAAACATTCAGTACTTC. Translating it yields CASSPGPGFPNIQYF. The chain couples TRBV5-1 to TRBJ2-4; D might be TRBD1 (5 bases). Between the trimmed V and J ends, which lost 4 bases and 6 bases, there was a span of 17 bases. This CDR3 region has 15 residues. Germline V gene data show CDR1 as SGHRS and CDR2 as YFSETQ.

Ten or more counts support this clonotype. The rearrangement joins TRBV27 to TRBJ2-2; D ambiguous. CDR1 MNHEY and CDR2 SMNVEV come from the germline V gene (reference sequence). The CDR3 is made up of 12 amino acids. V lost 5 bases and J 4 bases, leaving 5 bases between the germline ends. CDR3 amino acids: CASSPLTGELFF. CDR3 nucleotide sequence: TGTGCCAGCAGTCCACTCACCGGGGAGCTGTTTTTT.

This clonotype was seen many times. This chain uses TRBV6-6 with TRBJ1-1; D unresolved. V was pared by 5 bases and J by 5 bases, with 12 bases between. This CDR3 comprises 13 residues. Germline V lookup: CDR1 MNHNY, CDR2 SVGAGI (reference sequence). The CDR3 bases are TGTGCCAGCAGTGTTGAGACCGGGACTGAAGCTTTCTTT. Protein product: CASSVETGTEAFF.

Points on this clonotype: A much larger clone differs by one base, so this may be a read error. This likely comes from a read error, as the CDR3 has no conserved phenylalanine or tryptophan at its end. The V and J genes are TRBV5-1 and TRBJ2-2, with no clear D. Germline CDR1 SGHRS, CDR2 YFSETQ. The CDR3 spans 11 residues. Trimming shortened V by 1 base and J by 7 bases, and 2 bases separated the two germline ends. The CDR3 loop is CASSLNGELFL. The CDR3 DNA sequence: TGCGCCAGCAGCTTGAACGGGGAGCTGTTTCTT.

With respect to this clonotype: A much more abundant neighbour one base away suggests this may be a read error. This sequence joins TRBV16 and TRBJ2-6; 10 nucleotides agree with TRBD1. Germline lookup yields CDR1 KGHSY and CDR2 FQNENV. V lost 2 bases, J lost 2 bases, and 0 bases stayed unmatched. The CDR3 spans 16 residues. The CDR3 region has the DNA TGTGCCAGCAGCCAAGGACAGGGGGCTGGGGCCAACGTCCTGACTTTC. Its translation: CASSQGQGAGANVLTF. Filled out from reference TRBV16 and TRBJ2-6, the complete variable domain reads GEEVAQTPKHLVRGEGQKAKLYCAPIKGHSYVFWYQQVLKNEFKFLISFQNENVFDETGMPKERFSAKCLPNSPCSLEIQATKLEDSAVYFCASSQGQGAGANVLTFGAGSRLTVL.

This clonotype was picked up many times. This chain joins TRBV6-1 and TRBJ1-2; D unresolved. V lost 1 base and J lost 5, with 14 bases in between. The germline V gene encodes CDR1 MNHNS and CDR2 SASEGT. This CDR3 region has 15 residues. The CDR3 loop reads CASSEDHRSPYGYTF. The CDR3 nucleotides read TGTGCCAGCAGTGAAGACCACCGCAGCCCATATGGCTACACCTTC.

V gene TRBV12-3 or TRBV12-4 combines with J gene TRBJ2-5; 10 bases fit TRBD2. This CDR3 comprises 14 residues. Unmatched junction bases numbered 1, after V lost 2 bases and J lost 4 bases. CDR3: CASSLSSGGETQYF. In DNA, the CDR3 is TGTGCCAGCAGTTTATCTAGCGGGGGAGAGACCCAGTACTTC.

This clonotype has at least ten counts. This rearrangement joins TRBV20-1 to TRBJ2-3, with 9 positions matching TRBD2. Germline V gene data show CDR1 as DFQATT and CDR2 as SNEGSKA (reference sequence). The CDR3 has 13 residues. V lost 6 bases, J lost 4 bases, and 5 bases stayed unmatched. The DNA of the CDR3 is TGCAGTGCCCCGGGACTAGCTCCAGATACGCAGTATTTT. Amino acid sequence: CSAPGLAPDTQYF.

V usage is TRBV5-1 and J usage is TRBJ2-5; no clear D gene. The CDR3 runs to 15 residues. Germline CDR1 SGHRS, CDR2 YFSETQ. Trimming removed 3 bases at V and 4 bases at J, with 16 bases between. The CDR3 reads CASSSLIGFAETQYF. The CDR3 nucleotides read TGCGCCAGCAGCTCTTTAATAGGGTTCGCAGAGACCCAGTACTTC.

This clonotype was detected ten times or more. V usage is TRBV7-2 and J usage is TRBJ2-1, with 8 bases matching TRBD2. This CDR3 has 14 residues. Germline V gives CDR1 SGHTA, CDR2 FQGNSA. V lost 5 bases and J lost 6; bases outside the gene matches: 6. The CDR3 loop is CASSNRGGFNEQFF. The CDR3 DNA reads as TGTGCCAGCAGCAATCGCGGGGGGTTCAATGAGCAGTTCTTC.

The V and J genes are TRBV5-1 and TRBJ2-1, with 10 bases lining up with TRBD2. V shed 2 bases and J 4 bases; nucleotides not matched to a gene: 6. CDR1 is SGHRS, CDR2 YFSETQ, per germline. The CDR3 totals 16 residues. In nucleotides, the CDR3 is TGCGCCAGCAGCTTAGGTACTAGCGGGGTGTACAATGAGCAGTTCTTC. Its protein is CASSLGTSGVYNEQFF.